The 12 T cell receptor beta chains listed next were all sequenced from one sample in a study of identical twins. Each CDR3 protein gets one entry after TCRdb re-called the 5' RACE reads with MiXCR. The top ten clones hold over 0.25% of a sample with roughly 1,500,000 distinct CDR3 sequences, about 32% of them seen once. Sample: cord blood. Receptor source: a newborn girl in good health.

The chain employs TRBV12-3 or TRBV12-4 and TRBJ2-7; tentative D call: TRBD1 (6 bases). This CDR3 spans 12 amino acids. Trimming removed 5 bases at V and 6 bases at J, with 11 bases between. In DNA, the CDR3 is TGTGCCAGCAGTCGCGACAGGCGCGAGCAGTACTTC. It specifies CASSRDRREQYF.

Regarding this clonotype: One end of the junction does not line up with germline, which may come from a read error. This chain connects TRBV4-2 to TRBJ2-7, with 8 bases identical to TRBD1. Germline CDR1 LGHNA, CDR2 YNFKEQ. The CDR3 sequence is 15 residues long. CDR3 residues: CAGSQDASRGREQYF. The CDR3 DNA follows: TGTGCCGGCAGCCAAGATGCGTCCAGGGGGCGCGAGCAGTACTTC.

This clonotype was seen ten or more times. The chain uses TRBV20-1 and TRBJ2-1; D gene ambiguous. With 0 bases removed from V and 6 bases from J, the gap between germline ends came to 6 bases. Germline CDR1 reads DFQATT; CDR2 reads SNEGSKA (reference sequence). The CDR3 runs to 12 residues. CDR3: CSARDSSNEQFF. The DNA for the CDR3 is TGCAGTGCTAGAGATTCGAGCAATGAGCAGTTCTTC.

This clonotype occurred a few times. The chain links TRBV2 to TRBJ2-3; 8 positions agree with TRBD2. Germline V gene lookup returns CDR1 SNHLY and CDR2 FYNNEI. The CDR3 loop spans 15 amino acids. The V and J ends lost 8 bases and 5 bases, in that order; junction bases with no gene match: 12. The CDR3 loop reads CASVTGGSSGDTQYF. CDR3 nucleotide sequence: TGTGCCAGCGTCACGGGAGGGTCAAGTGGAGATACGCAGTATTTT.

In this sample, this clonotype turned up a few times. The J gene is TRBJ1-6, the V gene TRBV2; the match to TRBD1 covers 11 bases. CDR3 length: 15 residues. Germline-derived CDR1 and CDR2 are SNHLY and FYNNEI. V dropped 3 bases and J dropped 5; count of bases not matched to a gene: 0. The CDR3, as DNA: TGTGCCAGCAGTGAGGACAGGGGGCATAATTCACCCCTCCACTTT. As protein: CASSEDRGHNSPLHF.

This clonotype was found a few times. The rearrangement links TRBV20-1 to TRBJ1-2; D not certain. Germline V gene lookup returns CDR1 DFQATT and CDR2 SNEGSKA (reference sequence). This CDR3 spans 13 amino acids. V dropped 4 bases and J dropped 4 bases, with 13 bases sitting between them. CDR3 amino acids: CSAKSGYLYGYTF. CDR3 sequence (DNA): TGCAGTGCTAAATCGGGGTATCTCTATGGCTACACCTTC.

V gene TRBV29-1 combines with J gene TRBJ2-3, with D uncertain. Germline V gives CDR1 SQVTM, CDR2 ANQGSEA. V was pared by 4 bases and J by 4 bases, with 3 bases between. The CDR3 extends over 10 amino acids. CDR3 coding DNA: TGCAGCGTTGTGTCAGATACGCAGTATTTT. Translation: CSVVSDTQYF.

The CDR3 nucleotides are TGTGCCAGCAGTGAAGTTTTCAAGGGGCGCACCGGGGAGCTGTTTTTT. Translation: CASSEVFKGRTGELFF. The chain employs TRBV2 and TRBJ2-2; possible D gene TRBD1, 5 bases. The CDR3 is made up of 16 amino acids. Germline CDR1 SNHLY, CDR2 FYNNEI. V lost 1 base, J lost 4 bases, and 13 bases lay in between.

The chain has TRBV9 and TRBJ2-3, with D possibly matching TRBD2 (5 bases). V was trimmed by 0 bases and J by 5 bases, leaving 13 bases between them. The V gene's germline CDR1 is SGDLS and CDR2 YYNGEE. The CDR3 length is 15 residues. CDR3 coding DNA: TGTGCCAGCAGCGTAGTTTCTGGACGGGGAGATACGCAGTATTTT. This sequence encodes CASSVVSGRGDTQYF.

This chain uses TRBV12-3 or TRBV12-4 with TRBJ2-1, with 7 bases fitting TRBD1. The J call may be incorrect, as the DNA end agrees better with TRBJ2-7. This CDR3 spans 15 amino acids. The CDR3 reads CASSFDRATYNEQYF. DNA of the CDR3: TGTGCCAGCAGTTTTGACAGGGCGACCTACAATGAGCAGTACTTC.

The chain uses TRBV28 and TRBJ1-5; no clear D. The CDR3 spans 14 residues. Trimming cost V 7 bases and J 7 bases, with 17 bases left between them. CDR1 and CDR2 from the germline V gene are MDHEN and SYDVKM. CDR3 coding DNA: TGTGCCAGCACTCCGGGTGTACTGAGGCAGCCCCAGCATTTT. Translating it yields CASTPGVLRQPQHF.

This clonotype was seen many times. The gene calls are TRBV12-3 or TRBV12-4 and TRBJ2-7, with TRBD2 identical over 8 bases. This CDR3 spans 16 amino acids. Losses at the gene ends were 1 base for V and 0 bases for J; bases not matched to a gene: 5. Here the CDR3 reads CASSLGRTSSSYEQYF. In DNA form, the CDR3 reads TGTGCCAGCAGTTTAGGAAGGACTAGCAGCTCCTACGAGCAGTACTTC.